The 24 T cell receptor beta chains below all came from one sample that was sequenced in a study of shared clonotypes between healthy human individuals. The assay was immunoSEQ multiplex PCR, and TCRdb's table has in-frame clones only and misses some. Of a few hundred thousand clones listed, 74% are singletons. The specimen sequenced was memory CD4+ T cells sorted from blood. Documented subset: CD45RA-negative fraction. All receptors come from a man in his thirties or forties in good health.

This chain connects TRBV15 to TRBJ1-1; D is ambiguous. V was shortened by 0 bases and J by 3 bases, with 11 bases between the two germline ends. The germline V gene encodes CDR1 LNHNV and CDR2 YYDKDF (reference sequence). The CDR3 is 15 amino acids. CDR3: CATSRDRRFDTEAFF. As DNA, the CDR3 is TGTGCCACCAGCAGAGATCGGCGTTTTGACACTGAAGCTTTCTTT.

The gene calls are TRBV5-1 and TRBJ1-4, with 9 bases that match TRBD1. CDR1 and CDR2 (germline): SGHRS, YFSETQ. V gave up 2 bases and J gave up 7 bases; unmatched junction bases: 3. The CDR3 is 14 amino acids. This CDR3 reads CASSLGTGREKLFF. In DNA form, the CDR3 reads TGCGCCAGCAGCTTAGGGACAGGGCGTGAAAAACTGTTTTTT.

This clone has ten or more counts. This sequence joins TRBV15 and TRBJ1-1; tentative D call: TRBD1 (5 bases). Germline CDR1 is LNHNV and CDR2 is YYDKDF (reference sequence). The CDR3 is 14 residues long. Trimming removed 0 bases from V and 7 bases from J, with 12 bases in between. CDR3 nucleotide sequence: TGTGCCACCAGCAGAGATACAGGACTAAGTGAAGCTTTCTTT. It translates to CATSRDTGLSEAFF.

This clone was recorded many times. This chain links TRBV10-3 with TRBJ2-7, with 8 bases lining up with TRBD2. With V trimmed by 6 bases and J by 3 bases, 10 bases remained unmatched. The CDR3 covers 15 residues. The germline V gene has CDR1 ENHRY and CDR2 SYGVKD. The CDR3: CAISPNSGTYYEQYF. DNA of the CDR3: TGTGCCATCAGCCCGAATAGCGGGACCTACTACGAGCAGTACTTC.

The chain combines TRBV7-2 with TRBJ2-5, with 7 nucleotides matching TRBD2. The CDR3 runs 16 residues. Germline V CDR1 and CDR2: SGHTA, FQGNSA. V was clipped by 1 base and J by 1 base; unmatched bases: 6. In nucleotides, the CDR3 is TGTGCCAGCAGCTTAGTGGGCGGGGGACTCCAAGAGACCCAGTACTTC. Translated: CASSLVGGGLQETQYF.

In this sample, this clone turned up a few times. V gene TRBV5-1 combines with J gene TRBJ2-7, with TRBD2 as a possible D gene (5 bases). The germline CDR1 and CDR2 sequences are SGHRS and YFSETQ. This CDR3 has 18 amino acids. Trimming pared 0 bases from V and 2 bases from J, leaving 21 bases between. CDR3 sequence reads: CASSLGPVASRRTYEQYF. CDR3 sequence (DNA): TGCGCCAGCAGCTTGGGGCCAGTAGCCTCCAGGAGGACCTACGAGCAGTACTTC.

The chain uses TRBV28 and TRBJ2-7; weak D call: TRBD1 (6 bases). The V end lost 6 bases, the J end lost 5 bases, and 20 bases lay between the germline ends. The CDR3 has 15 amino acids. CDR1 is MDHEN and CDR2 is SYDVKM in the germline V gene. The CDR3 reads CASRTARGELDEQYF. CDR3 sequence (DNA): TGTGCCAGCAGAACGGCCAGGGGAGAGTTGGACGAGCAGTACTTC.

The chain employs TRBV2 and TRBJ2-5; D assignment may be TRBD1 or TRBD2 (6 bases each). The germline V and J ends were trimmed by 6 bases and 2 bases, with 13 bases remaining between them. Germline loops: CDR1 SNHLY, CDR2 FYNNEI. CDR3 size: 14 residues. For the CDR3, the DNA is TGTGCCAGCAGCTATGGAGGGGGGCAAGAGACCCAGTACTTC. Translation: CASSYGGGQETQYF.

In this sample, this clone turned up once. The V gene is TRBV7-2, the J gene TRBJ2-1; TRBD2 matches 13 bases. The germline V gene encodes CDR1 SGHTA and CDR2 FQGNSA. This CDR3 is 15 amino acids long. V was clipped by 4 bases and J by 15 bases; unmatched bases: 12. The CDR3 protein is CASSSPRTSGSNAFF. The CDR3 DNA follows: TGTGCCAGCAGCTCACCCCGGACTAGCGGGAGTAACGCGTTCTTC.

The chain links TRBV5-1 to TRBJ2-1, with 13 bases aligning to TRBD2. This CDR3 comprises 16 residues. J lost 4 bases, V lost 4 bases, and 5 bases had no gene match. Germline lookup yields CDR1 SGHRS and CDR2 YFSETQ. The CDR3 DNA is TGCGCCAGCAGCCCCGGGACTAGCGGGATTTACAATGAGCAGTTCTTC. Translating gives CASSPGTSGIYNEQFF.

Comment on this clone: This sample also contains other DNA sequences that code for the same CDR3. The chain uses TRBV25-1 and TRBJ2-3, with a tentative D call TRBD2 (5 bases). The CDR3 runs to 14 residues. Trimming took 7 bases from V and 4 from J, leaving 15 bases between them. Germline V gene data show CDR1 as MGHDK and CDR2 as SYGVNS. DNA of the CDR3: TGTGCCAGCACCCCTAGCACCGCCGCAGATACGCAGTATTTT. Protein: CASTPSTAADTQYF.

The chain combines TRBV2 with TRBJ1-1, with D unresolved. The length of the CDR3 is 13 residues. V lost 6 bases to trimming and J lost 0 bases, with 8 bases between them. In germline, CDR1 is SNHLY, CDR2 FYNNEI. For the CDR3, the DNA is TGTGCCAGCAGCTCCAACATGAACACTGAAGCTTTCTTT. It yields the protein CASSSNMNTEAFF. Based on the CDR3 plus reference TRBV2 and TRBJ1-1, the full variable domain is EPEVTQTPSHQVTQMGQEVILRCVPISNHLYFYWYRQILGQKVEFLVSFYNNEISEKSEIFDDQFSVERPDGSNFTLKIRSTKLEDSAMYFCASSSNMNTEAFFGQGTRLTVV.

The V gene is TRBV9, the J gene TRBJ2-1; 8 positions agree with TRBD1. The CDR3 extends over 13 amino acids. Germline V gives CDR1 SGDLS, CDR2 YYNGEE. Unmatched junction bases numbered 2, after V lost 0 bases and J lost 9 bases. The CDR3 bases are TGTGCCAGCAGCGTAGGACAGGGGTCTGAGCAGTTCTTC. Translation: CASSVGQGSEQFF.

The chain links TRBV10-3 to TRBJ1-2; D is unclear. The CDR3 loop spans 13 amino acids. V was shortened by 6 bases and J by 4 bases, with 12 bases between the two germline ends. CDR1 ENHRY and CDR2 SYGVKD come from the germline V gene. For the CDR3, the DNA is TGTGCCATCAGGCCAGACCTTCGCTATGGCTACACCTTC. It codes for CAIRPDLRYGYTF.

This chain links TRBV1 with TRBJ2-7; TRBD2 is the table's D call and was not checked against the DNA. TRBV1 is noted as a pseudogene. The CDR3 contains 14 residues. This chain's CDR3 is CTSSLSGVAYEQYF. The CDR3 region has the DNA TGCACCAGCAGCCTCAGCGGGGTGGCCTACGAGCAGTACTTC.

A single count supports this clone. The rearrangement uses TRBV18 and TRBJ2-7; D gene uncertain. Trimming removed 2 bases at V and 0 bases at J, with 8 bases between. The CDR3 totals 14 residues. In germline, CDR1 is KGHSH, CDR2 LQKENI. This CDR3 reads CASSPDYGSYEQYF. Here the CDR3 DNA reads TGTGCCAGCTCACCAGATTACGGCTCCTACGAGCAGTACTTC.

The rearrangement uses TRBV7-2 and TRBJ2-7; 7 bases match TRBD1. Germline assignment: CDR1 SGHTA and CDR2 FQGNSA. The V gene end was trimmed by 6 bases and the J gene end by 0 bases; junction bases not matched to a gene: 8. The CDR3 is 15 amino acids. The CDR3 protein is CASSSTGTVSYEQYF. The CDR3 region has the DNA TGTGCCAGCAGTTCTACCGGGACAGTCTCCTACGAGCAGTACTTC.

CDR3 bases: TGTGCCAGCAGCCTCTACGGGACCTACGAGCAGTACTTC. It translates to CASSLYGTYEQYF. J is TRBJ2-7 and V is TRBV14; perhaps TRBD2 as D (5 bases). V lost 4 bases and J lost 2, with 9 bases in between. The CDR3 length is 13 residues. Germline lookup yields CDR1 SGHDN and CDR2 FVKESK.

This clone turned up a few times. V gene TRBV5-8 combines with J gene TRBJ2-4; 7 nucleotides align to TRBD2. Germline V lookup: CDR1 SGHTS, CDR2 YDEGEE. Unmatched junction bases numbered 10, after V lost 4 bases and J lost 9 bases. This CDR3 has 14 amino acids. The CDR3 DNA reads TGTGCCAGCAGCCCAAGGGGTAGGGAGGGCATTCAGTACTTC. Translation: CASSPRGREGIQYF.

Details on this clone: Other DNA variants within this sample encode the same CDR3. This chain connects TRBV10-3 to TRBJ1-5; D uncertain. Germline V lookup: CDR1 ENHRY, CDR2 SYGVKD. V was shortened by 0 bases and J by 6 bases, with 6 bases between the two germline ends. The CDR3 runs to 13 residues. For the CDR3, the DNA is TGTGCCATCAGTGAGTCGACGGGTCAGCCCCAGCATTTT. This translates into CAISESTGQPQHF.

The chain couples TRBV28 to TRBJ2-7; a weak D match, TRBD2 (5 bases). Germline CDR1 and CDR2: MDHEN and SYDVKM. This CDR3 contains 14 residues. V shed 1 base and J shed 6 bases, with 13 bases lying between them. The DNA for the CDR3 is TGTGCCAGCAGTTTATCGGGAAGTGGCTCCGAGCAGTACTTC. The encoded protein is CASSLSGSGSEQYF.

This rearrangement joins TRBV5-1 to TRBJ2-5; D tentatively reads TRBD1 or TRBD2 (5 bases each). Germline values: CDR1 SGHRS, CDR2 YFSETQ. The CDR3 sequence is 16 residues long. V gave up 1 base and J gave up 5 bases, with 18 bases separating them. The CDR3 DNA reads TGCGCCAGCAGCTTGACGGCCGTGACGGGGCTGGAGACCCAGTACTTC. Translated, it gives CASSLTAVTGLETQYF.

The gene calls are TRBV5-6 and TRBJ2-1; no reliable D call. With 4 bases removed from V and 3 bases from J, the gap between germline ends came to 17 bases. The CDR3 is 16 amino acids. CDR1 is SGHDT and CDR2 is YYEEEE in the germline V gene. The CDR3 nucleotides read TGTGCCAGCAGCCAAACTTTAAGGAATAGCTACAATGAGCAGTTCTTC. It translates to CASSQTLRNSYNEQFF.

The chain recombines TRBV28 with TRBJ2-7; 7 bases fit TRBD1. With 6 bases clipped from V and 2 bases from J, the junction kept 10 bases outside the gene matches. Germline-derived CDR1 and CDR2 are MDHEN and SYDVKM. This CDR3 is built from 15 residues. CDR3 protein: CASSGSGTEPYEQYF. DNA of the CDR3: TGTGCCAGCAGCGGGTCCGGGACAGAACCCTACGAGCAGTACTTC.